This T cell receptor (beta chain) was found in a study of control samples from healthy donors and cancer patients (dated by TCRdb to 2018 to 2020). The count of this clone is one. Its antigen is unknown. Base-call qualities are not available, and no considerably larger clone is one nucleotide away. The CDR3 has 14 amino acids, counting the end cysteine and phenylalanine. Only the CDR3 region is kept as DNA, spanning 42 bases read in frame from base 1. Trimming takes 0 bases from V and 5 bases from J, and the germline ends sit 7 bases apart. The germline V gene gives CDR1 as MGHDK and CDR2 as SYGVNS. Library preparation used the immunoSEQ multiplex PCR assay. In its TCRdb copy, this immuneACCESS table keeps in-frame sequences only and misses some clones. Where compared with another copy, unresolved V genes explain less than half of these, and the others have no known cause. The sample yields more than 45,000 clones; 85% to 95% were counted once. The ten largest clones add up to 23% of the sample.

This sequence uses TRBV25-1 and TRBJ2-2; the D gene is unclear. Sequenced: PBMCs. This TCR was sampled from a woman between 50 and 59 years old with head and neck cancer. The DNA reads as follows: TGTGCCAGCAGTGAATATTGGAGTACCGGGGAGCTGTTTTTT. This codes for CASSEYWSTGELFF. Outside the CDR3, residues come from the reference TRBV25-1 and TRBJ2-2 proteins, so the full variable domain is: EADIYQTPRYLVIGTGKKITLECSQTMGHDKMYWYQQDPGMELHLIHYSYGVNSTEKGDLSSESTVSRIRTEHFPLTLESARPSHTSQYLCASSEYWSTGELFFGEGSRLTVL.